A selection of T cell receptor beta chains follows, all from one sample in a study of T cells after yellow fever vaccination. TCRdb re-derived calls from the 5' RACE reads in MiXCR, one entry per CDR3 protein. The table records about 170,000 distinct CDR3 sequences, roughly 9.6% of them present only once. The material was CD8+ T cells sorted from PBMCs, obtained 15 days after the yellow fever booster vaccination. Receptor source: a man younger than 35 who received the YFV17D yellow fever vaccine. Both conserved end residues are part of each CDR3. A D gene is named only where the DNA matches it firmly. Part of the rows lack a size; the others show once, few, many or a class for expanded clones.

len	v_gene	abundance	d_gene	j_gene	CDR3nt	CDR3aa
15	TRBV7-9	few	.	TRBJ1-1	TGTGCCAGCAGCTCCTGGGGGTTGGAGGGACCTGAAGCTTTCTTT	CASSSWGLEGPEAFF
14	TRBV12-5	few	TRBD1	TRBJ2-5	TGTGCTAGTGGAACGGGACAGCCCCAAGAGACCCAGTACTTC	CASGTGQPQETQYF
14	TRBV28	.	.	TRBJ2-4	TGTGCCAGCAGTTTGGTGGTCACAGAAAACATTCAGTACTTC	CASSLVVTENIQYF
12	TRBV29-1	few	TRBD1	TRBJ1-2	TGCAGCGTTGCCGGGACAGGGGATGGCTACACCTTC	CSVAGTGDGYTF
15	TRBV14	.	TRBD1	TRBJ2-2	TGTGCCAGCAGCCCTGGGACAGCCGCAACCGGGGAGCTGTTTTTT	CASSPGTAATGELFF
15	TRBV2	few	.	TRBJ1-4	TGTGCCAGCAGTGTTCTACAGGCAACTAATGAAAACCTGTTTTTT	CASSVLQATNENLFF
16	TRBV3-1	few	.	TRBJ2-3	TGTGCCAGCAGCCAAGATTTCGGTAGTGGCACAGATACGCAGTATTTT	CASSQDFGSGTDTQYF
17	TRBV24-1	few	.	TRBJ2-2	TGTGCCACCAGTGACTCGGGTGGTTGGGGAGGCACCGGGGAGCTGTTTTTT	CATSDSGGWGGTGELFF
14	TRBV4-1	.	TRBD2	TRBJ2-2	TGCGCCAGCAGCCATAGCGGGGGCACCGGGGAGCTGTTTTTT	CASSHSGGTGELFF
16	TRBV4-3	few	.	TRBJ2-2	TGCGCCAGCAGCCAAGTCATTGGCGGCAACACCGGGGAGCTGTTTTTT	CASSQVIGGNTGELFF
14	TRBV11-2	few	TRBD1	TRBJ2-7	TGTGCCAGCAGCATGGACAGGGGGCTCGACGAGCAGTACTTC	CASSMDRGLDEQYF
16	TRBV5-5	few	.	TRBJ2-1	TGTGCCAGCAGGCCCGACCCAGGGCTTCGGGTCCATGAGCAGTTCTTC	CASRPDPGLRVHEQFF
17	TRBV29-1	many	.	TRBJ2-7	TGCAGCGTTGAAGAGTTGGACGGGCAGGGGTCTTCCTACGAGCAGTACTTC	CSVEELDGQGSSYEQYF
17	TRBV5-5	.	.	TRBJ2-3	TGTGCCAGCACCCCAACAGCGACCCCGGGATTCACAGATACGCAGTATTTT	CASTPTATPGFTDTQYF
13	TRBV6-2/TRBV6-3	.	.	TRBJ2-1	TGTGCCAGCAGTTACTTAGGGCTGGATGAGCAGTTCTTC	CASSYLGLDEQFF
13	TRBV7-9	once	.	TRBJ1-2	TGTGGCGTAGCACTCGGGCAGATTTATGGCTACACCTTC	CGVALGQIYGYTF
12	TRBV6-2/TRBV6-3	few	.	TRBJ2-7	TGTGCCAGCAGTTACTCGACGGCCGAGCAGTACTTC	CASSYSTAEQYF
16	TRBV11-2	many	.	TRBJ2-7	TGTGCCAGCAGCTTCTGGCTGAGACAGGGACTTCACGAGCAGTACTTC	CASSFWLRQGLHEQYF
15	TRBV6-5	few	.	TRBJ2-3	TGTGCCAGCAGTTACTCGATCCAGCGCACAGATACGCAGTATTTT	CASSYSIQRTDTQYF
15	TRBV6-5	.	.	TRBJ2-7	TGTGCCAGCAGTTACTCCCTCGCAGGTCGCCACGAGCAGTACTTC	CASSYSLAGRHEQYF
17	TRBV6-1	.	.	TRBJ2-3	TGTGCCAGCAGTGCCCTAAGGTCGCGGGGGCCCACAGATACGCAGTATTTT	CASSALRSRGPTDTQYF
15	TRBV6-2/TRBV6-3	few	TRBD1	TRBJ2-3	TGTGCCAGCAGTTTGGTAACAGGGGGTCCAGATACGCAGTATTTT	CASSLVTGGPDTQYF
15	TRBV13	few	.	TRBJ2-1	TGTGCCAGCAGCTTCGGCAGGGGTGCTTTCAATGAGCAGTTCTTC	CASSFGRGAFNEQFF
15	TRBV5-1	many	TRBD1	TRBJ1-1	TGCGCCAGCAGCCCGGGGACAGGACTCGCCACTGAAGCTTTCTTT	CASSPGTGLATEAFF
15	TRBV7-9	few	TRBD1	TRBJ1-2	TGTGCCAGCAGCTTAGCCCGGGACAGGGAGTATGGCTACACCTTC	CASSLARDREYGYTF
14	TRBV5-1	.	.	TRBJ1-1	TGCGCCAGCAGCTCGGGTCGGGGGTTCACTGAAGCTTTCTTT	CASSSGRGFTEAFF
12	TRBV15	few	.	TRBJ2-7	TGTGCCTCTTCTGCAGGGTACTACGAGCAGTACTTC	CASSAGYYEQYF
13	TRBV20-1	.	.	TRBJ1-2	TGCAGTGGTTTTGGGGGGGAGGACTATGGCTACACCTTC	CSGFGGEDYGYTF
13	TRBV12-3/TRBV12-4	few	.	TRBJ2-5	TGTGCCAGCAGTGGACTGGGGCCTGAGACCCAGTACTTC	CASSGLGPETQYF
16	TRBV24-1	few	.	TRBJ2-2	TGTGCCACCAGTGTATCTCCAATTGGTGCGGCCGGGGAGCTGTTTTTT	CATSVSPIGAAGELFF
17	TRBV7-9	.	.	TRBJ2-3	TGTGCCAGCAGCTTAGAAGGATCGATCGGGGGCCCAGATACGCAGTATTTT	CASSLEGSIGGPDTQYF
13	TRBV5-1	many	.	TRBJ1-1	TGCGCCAGCAGCTCACCGGGGAACACTGAAGCTTTCTTT	CASSSPGNTEAFF
17	TRBV5-5	few	TRBD2	TRBJ2-2	TGTGCCAGCAGCTCGACCGGGACTAGCGGCTTGGCGGGGGAGCTGTTTTTT	CASSSTGTSGLAGELFF
12	TRBV19	few	.	TRBJ1-2	TGTGCCAGTAGTATAGGGATTAGAGGCTACACCTTC	CASSIGIRGYTF
15	TRBV15	.	TRBD2	TRBJ2-1	TGTGCCACCAGCTCCCGGTGGGGGGGATACAATGAGCAGTTCTTC	CATSSRWGGYNEQFF
15	TRBV6-5	many	TRBD1	TRBJ2-5	TGTGCCAGCAGTAGGACAGGGGGCCGTCAAGAGACCCAGTACTTC	CASSRTGGRQETQYF
15	TRBV7-6	few	.	TRBJ2-5	TGTGCCAGCAGCGACACCGGGGGCGGAGAAGAGACCCAGTACTTC	CASSDTGGGEETQYF
15	TRBV7-3	.	.	TRBJ2-3	TGTGCCAGCAGCATGAGCGGGTTGGGCACAGATACGCAGTATTTT	CASSMSGLGTDTQYF
15	TRBV4-1	.	.	TRBJ2-3	TGCGCCAGCAGCCTACCGAGTCGTGGATTAAATACGCAGTATTTT	CASSLPSRGLNTQYF
14	TRBV4-1	.	.	TRBJ2-3	TGCGCCAGCAGCCAAGTGGGCCCCGCAGATACGCAGTATTTT	CASSQVGPADTQYF